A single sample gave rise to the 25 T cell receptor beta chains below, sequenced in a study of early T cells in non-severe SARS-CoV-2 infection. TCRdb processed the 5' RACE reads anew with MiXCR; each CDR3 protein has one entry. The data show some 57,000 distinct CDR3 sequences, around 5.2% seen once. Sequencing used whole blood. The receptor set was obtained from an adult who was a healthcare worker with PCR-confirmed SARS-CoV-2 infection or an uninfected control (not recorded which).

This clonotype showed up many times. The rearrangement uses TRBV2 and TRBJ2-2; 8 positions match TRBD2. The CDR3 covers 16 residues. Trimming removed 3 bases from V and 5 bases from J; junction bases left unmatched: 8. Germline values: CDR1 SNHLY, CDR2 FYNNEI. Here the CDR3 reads CASSDAGTRRTGELFF. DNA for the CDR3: TGTGCCAGCAGTGACGCCGGGACTAGAAGGACCGGGGAGCTGTTTTTT.

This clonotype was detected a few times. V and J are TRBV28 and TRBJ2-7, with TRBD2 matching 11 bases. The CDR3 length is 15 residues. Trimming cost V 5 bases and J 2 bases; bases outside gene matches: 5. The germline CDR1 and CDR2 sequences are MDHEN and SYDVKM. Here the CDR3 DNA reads TGTGCCAGCAGTGCCATTAGCGGGAGGGCCTACGAGCAGTACTTC. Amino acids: CASSAISGRAYEQYF.

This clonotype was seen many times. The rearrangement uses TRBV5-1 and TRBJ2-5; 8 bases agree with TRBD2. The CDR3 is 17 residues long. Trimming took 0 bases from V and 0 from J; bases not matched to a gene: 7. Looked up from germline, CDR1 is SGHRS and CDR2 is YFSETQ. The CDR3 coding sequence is TGCGCCAGCAGCTTGGCCGGAGCGGGGGTGTACCAAGAGACCCAGTACTTC. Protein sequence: CASSLAGAGVYQETQYF.

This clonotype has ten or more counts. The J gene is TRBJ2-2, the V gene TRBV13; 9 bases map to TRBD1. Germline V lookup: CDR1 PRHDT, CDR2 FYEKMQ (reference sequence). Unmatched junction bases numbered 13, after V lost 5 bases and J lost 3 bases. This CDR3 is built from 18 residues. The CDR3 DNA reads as TGTGCCAGCAGCAGACAACACAGGGGGCGAAAAGACACCGGGGAGCTGTTTTTT. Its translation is CASSRQHRGRKDTGELFF.

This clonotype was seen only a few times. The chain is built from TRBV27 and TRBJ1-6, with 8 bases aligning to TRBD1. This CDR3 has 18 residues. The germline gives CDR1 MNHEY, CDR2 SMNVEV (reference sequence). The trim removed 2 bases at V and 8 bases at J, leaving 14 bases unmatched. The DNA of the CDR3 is TGTGCCAGCAGTTTAGTTTGGTCTGGCCAGGGGGCATATTCACCCCTCCACTTT. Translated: CASSLVWSGQGAYSPLHF.

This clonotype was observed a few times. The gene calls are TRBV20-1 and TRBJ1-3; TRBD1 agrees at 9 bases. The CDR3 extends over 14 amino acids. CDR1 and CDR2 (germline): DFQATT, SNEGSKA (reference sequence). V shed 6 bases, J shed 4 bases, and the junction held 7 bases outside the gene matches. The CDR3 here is CSAEDRGGGNTIYF. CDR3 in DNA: TGCAGTGCAGAGGACAGGGGAGGCGGAAACACCATATATTTT.

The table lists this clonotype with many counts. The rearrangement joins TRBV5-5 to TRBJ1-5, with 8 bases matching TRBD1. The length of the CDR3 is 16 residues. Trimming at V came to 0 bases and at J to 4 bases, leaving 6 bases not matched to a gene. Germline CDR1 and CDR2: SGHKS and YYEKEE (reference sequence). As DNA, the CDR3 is TGTGCCAGCAGCTTGGCCGGACAGGGACGGAATCAGCCCCAGCATTTT. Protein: CASSLAGQGRNQPQHF.

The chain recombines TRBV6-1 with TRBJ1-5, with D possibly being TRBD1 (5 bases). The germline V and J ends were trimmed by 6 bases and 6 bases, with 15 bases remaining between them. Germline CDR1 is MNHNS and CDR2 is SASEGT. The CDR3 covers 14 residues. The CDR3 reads CASRSGGAGQPQHF. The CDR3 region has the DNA TGTGCCAGCAGGAGCGGGGGAGCAGGTCAGCCCCAGCATTTT.

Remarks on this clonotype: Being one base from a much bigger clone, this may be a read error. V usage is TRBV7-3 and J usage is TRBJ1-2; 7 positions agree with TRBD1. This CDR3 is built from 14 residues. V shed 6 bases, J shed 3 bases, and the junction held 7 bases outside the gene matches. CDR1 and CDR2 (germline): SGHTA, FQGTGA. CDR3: CASRPGGQYYGYTF. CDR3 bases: TGTGCCAGCAGGCCTGGGGGACAGTACTATGGCTACACCTTC.

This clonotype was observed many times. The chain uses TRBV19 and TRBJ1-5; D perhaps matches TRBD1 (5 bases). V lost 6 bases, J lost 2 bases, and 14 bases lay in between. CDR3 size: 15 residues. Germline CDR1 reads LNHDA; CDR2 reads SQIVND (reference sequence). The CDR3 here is CASSPPGTRNQPQHF. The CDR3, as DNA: TGTGCCAGTAGCCCCCCTGGGACGCGCAATCAGCCCCAGCATTTT. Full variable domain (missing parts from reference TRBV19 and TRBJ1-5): DGGITQSPKYLFRKEGQNVTLSCEQNLNHDAMYWYRQDPGQGLRLIYYSQIVNDFQKGDIAEGYSVSREKKESFPLTVTSAQKNPTAFYLCASSPPGTRNQPQHFGDGTRLSIL.

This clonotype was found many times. In nucleotides, the CDR3 is TGCGCCAGCAGCCAAGAAAGGGACAAGCGGCAGTTCTTC. Amino acids: CASSQERDKRQFF. The V and J genes are TRBV4-1 and TRBJ2-1; a possible D gene is TRBD1 (6 bases). Germline V CDR1 and CDR2: MGHRA, YSYEKL. This CDR3 is built from 13 residues. V shed 0 bases and J shed 12 bases, with 12 bases lying between them.

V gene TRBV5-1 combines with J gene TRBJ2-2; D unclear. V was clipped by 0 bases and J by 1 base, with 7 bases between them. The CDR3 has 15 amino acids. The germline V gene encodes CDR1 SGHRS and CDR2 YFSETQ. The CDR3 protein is CASSLGAQNTGELFF. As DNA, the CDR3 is TGCGCCAGCAGCTTGGGGGCGCAGAACACCGGGGAGCTGTTTTTT.

CDR3 nucleotide sequence: TGTGCCAGCAGCCAGGTGGGTGAGCAGTTCTTC. Translation gives CASSQVGEQFF. The rearrangement uses TRBV3-1 and TRBJ2-1; D gene unclear. The germline V and J ends were trimmed by 3 bases and 9 bases, with 6 bases remaining between them. The length of the CDR3 is 11 residues. Germline V gives CDR1 LGHDT, CDR2 YNNKEL (reference sequence).

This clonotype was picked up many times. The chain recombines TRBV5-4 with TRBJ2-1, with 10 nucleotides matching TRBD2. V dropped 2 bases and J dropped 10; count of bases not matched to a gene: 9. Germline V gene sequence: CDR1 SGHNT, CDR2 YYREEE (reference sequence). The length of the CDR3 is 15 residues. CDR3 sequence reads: CASSFLSGRAREQFF. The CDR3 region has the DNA TGTGCCAGCAGCTTTTTAAGCGGGAGGGCAAGAGAGCAGTTCTTC.

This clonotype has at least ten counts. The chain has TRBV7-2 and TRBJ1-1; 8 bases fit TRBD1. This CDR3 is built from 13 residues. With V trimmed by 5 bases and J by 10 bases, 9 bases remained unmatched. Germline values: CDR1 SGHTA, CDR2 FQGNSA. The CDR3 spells CASSKLGQGRAFF. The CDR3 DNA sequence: TGTGCCAGCAGCAAACTAGGACAGGGACGAGCTTTCTTT.

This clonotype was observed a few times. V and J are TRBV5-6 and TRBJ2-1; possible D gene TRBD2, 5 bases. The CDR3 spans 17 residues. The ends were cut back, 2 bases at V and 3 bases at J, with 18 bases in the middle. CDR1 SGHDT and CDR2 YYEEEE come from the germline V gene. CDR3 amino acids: CASSFNQAGLRYNEQFF. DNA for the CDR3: TGTGCCAGCAGCTTCAATCAGGCGGGTCTACGCTACAATGAGCAGTTCTTC. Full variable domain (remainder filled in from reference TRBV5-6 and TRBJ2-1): DAGVTQSPTHLIKTRGQQVTLRCSPKSGHDTVSWYQQALGQGPQFIFQYYEEEERQRGNFPDRFSGHQFPNYSSELNVNALLLGDSALYLCASSFNQAGLRYNEQFFGPGTRLTVL.

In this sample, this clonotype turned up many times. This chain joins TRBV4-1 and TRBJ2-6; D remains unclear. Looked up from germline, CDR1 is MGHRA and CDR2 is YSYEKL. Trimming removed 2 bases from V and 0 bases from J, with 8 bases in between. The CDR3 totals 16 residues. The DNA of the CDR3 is TGCGCCAGCAGCCAATCCTGGGTCTCTGGGGCCAACGTCCTGACTTTC. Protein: CASSQSWVSGANVLTF.

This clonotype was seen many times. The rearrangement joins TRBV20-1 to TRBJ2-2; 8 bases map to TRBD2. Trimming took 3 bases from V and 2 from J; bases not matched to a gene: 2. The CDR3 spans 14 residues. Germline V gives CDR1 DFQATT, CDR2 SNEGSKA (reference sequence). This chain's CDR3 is CSARGTRNTGELFF. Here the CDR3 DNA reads TGCAGTGCTAGGGGGACTAGAAACACCGGGGAGCTGTTTTTT.

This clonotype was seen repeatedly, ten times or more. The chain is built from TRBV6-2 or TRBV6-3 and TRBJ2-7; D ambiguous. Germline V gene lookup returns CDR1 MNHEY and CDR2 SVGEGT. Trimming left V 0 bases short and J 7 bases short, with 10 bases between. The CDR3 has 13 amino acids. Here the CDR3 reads CASSYSMSAEQYF. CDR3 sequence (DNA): TGTGCCAGCAGTTACTCGATGTCGGCAGAGCAGTACTTC.

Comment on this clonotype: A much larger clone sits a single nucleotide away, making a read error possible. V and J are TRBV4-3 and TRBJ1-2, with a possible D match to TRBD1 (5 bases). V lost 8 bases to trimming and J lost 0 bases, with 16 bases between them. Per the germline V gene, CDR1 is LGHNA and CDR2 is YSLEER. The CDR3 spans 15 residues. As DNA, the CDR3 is TGCGCCAGCCAGTCGTGGGACTTACCTAACTATGGCTACACCTTC. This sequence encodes CASQSWDLPNYGYTF.

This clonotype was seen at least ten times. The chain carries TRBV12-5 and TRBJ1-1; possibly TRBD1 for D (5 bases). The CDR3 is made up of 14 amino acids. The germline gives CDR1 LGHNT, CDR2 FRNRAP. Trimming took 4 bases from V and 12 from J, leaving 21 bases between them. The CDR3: CASGSNIRSGSTFF. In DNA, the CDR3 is TGTGCTAGTGGTTCGAACATTAGGTCAGGGTCAACTTTCTTT.

CDR3 nucleotide sequence: TGCAGCGCCAAGACAGGGTACAATGAGCAGTTCTTC. It is translated as CSAKTGYNEQFF. This chain uses TRBV29-1 with TRBJ2-1, with 7 bases aligning to TRBD1. Germline V gives CDR1 SQVTM, CDR2 ANQGSEA. This CDR3 region has 12 residues. The trim removed 7 bases at V and 4 bases at J, leaving 4 bases unmatched.

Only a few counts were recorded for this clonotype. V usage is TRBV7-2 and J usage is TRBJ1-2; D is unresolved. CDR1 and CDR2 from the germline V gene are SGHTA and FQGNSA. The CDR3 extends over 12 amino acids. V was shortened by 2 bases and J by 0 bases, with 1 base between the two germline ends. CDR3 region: CASSLTNYGYTF. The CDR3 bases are TGTGCCAGCAGCTTAACTAACTATGGCTACACCTTC.

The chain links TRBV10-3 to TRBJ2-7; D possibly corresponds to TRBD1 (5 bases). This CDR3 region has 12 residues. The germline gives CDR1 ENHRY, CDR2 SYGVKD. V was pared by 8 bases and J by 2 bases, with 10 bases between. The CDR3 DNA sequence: TGTGCCATCGCCCAGGACACCTACGAGCAGTACTTC. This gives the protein CAIAQDTYEQYF.

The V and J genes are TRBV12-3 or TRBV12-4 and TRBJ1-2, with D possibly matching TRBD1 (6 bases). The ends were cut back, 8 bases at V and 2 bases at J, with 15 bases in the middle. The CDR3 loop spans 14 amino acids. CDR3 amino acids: CASANAGVNYGYTF. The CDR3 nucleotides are TGTGCCAGCGCGAACGCAGGGGTCAACTATGGCTACACCTTC.